A selection of T cell receptor beta chains follows, all from one sample in a study of identifying expanded T cells in peripheral blood. Some clones are missing from TCRdb's copy, which holds only in-frame ones; the method was immunoSEQ multiplex PCR. The sample records tens of thousands of clones, 82% being singletons. Input material: blood. The source is a person between 18 and 70 years old in good health. Both conserved end residues are part of each CDR3. A D gene is named only where the DNA matches it firmly. Part of the rows lack a size; the others show once, few, many or a class for expanded clones.

>TRBD1|-|TRBV19|14|TRBJ2-1
TGTGCCAGTAGTTCTGACAGGGGGAAGAATGAGCAGTTCTTC
CASSSDRGKNEQFF
>-|-|TRBV11-3|11|TRBJ2-7
TGTGCCAGCAGCTTTCAGTACGAGCAGTACTTC
CASSFQYEQYF
>TRBD2|-|TRBV7-9|15|TRBJ2-3
TGTGCCAGCAGCCCACTAGCGGGAGTGGGTGATACGCAGTATTTT
CASSPLAGVGDTQYF
>TRBD1|-|TRBV5-6|17|TRBJ2-5
TGTGCCAGCAGCTGGGCCCTACAGGGGGATAACCAAGAGACCCAGTACTTC
CASSWALQGDNQETQYF
>TRBD2|-|TRBV11-2|15|TRBJ2-1
TGTGCCAGCAGTCGAGGGAGGACTAGCGGCAATGAGCAGTTCTTC
CASSRGRTSGNEQFF
>-|-|TRBV19|13|TRBJ2-2
TGTGCCAGTAGAAAACTAGCTACCGGGGAGCTGTTTTTT
CASRKLATGELFF
>-|-|TRBV7-6|14|TRBJ2-2
TGTGCCAGCAGTGAGGGAGGAGTGGCCGGGGAGCTGTTTTTT
CASSEGGVAGELFF
>-|-|TRBV19|15|TRBJ1-2
TGTGCCAGTAAACCCTCAGCTAACAGGAACTATGGCTACACCTTC
CASKPSANRNYGYTF
>-|-|TRBV30|15|TRBJ1-4
TGTGCCTCCGCGAAAAGAGGGGCAACTAATGAAAAACTGTTTTTT
CASAKRGATNEKLFF
>TRBD1|-|TRBV29-1|15|TRBJ2-3
TGCAGCGTTGACGCACAGGGGTTACGCACAGATACGCAGTATTTT
CSVDAQGLRTDTQYF
>-|-|TRBV5-6|15|TRBJ1-4
TGTGCCAGCAGCTTATTGGGCAGGGCAAATGAAAAACTGTTTTTT
CASSLLGRANEKLFF
>TRBD2|-|TRBV23-1|12|TRBJ2-7
TGCGCCAGCAGACTAGCGGGAGGACAAGCGTACTTC
CASRLAGGQAYF
>-|-|TRBV6-1|16|TRBJ1-1
TGTGCCAGCAGTGAGCTCCACAGGATAGCGAACACTGAAGCTTTCTTT
CASSELHRIANTEAFF
>TRBD1|-|TRBV7-9|16|TRBJ1-4
TGTGCCAGCAGCTTAAATGCGGGACAGACTAATGAAAAACTGTTTTTT
CASSLNAGQTNEKLFF
>-|-|TRBV4-2|17|TRBJ2-2
TGTGCCAGCAGCCCCACCGGGCGGGGCCCGAACACCGGGGAGCTGTTTTTT
CASSPTGRGPNTGELFF
>-|-|TRBV11-3|15|TRBJ2-3
TGTGCCAGCAGCCCGCGCAGCACAAGCACAGATACGCAGTATTTT
CASSPRSTSTDTQYF
>-|-|TRBV5-5|14|TRBJ2-6
TGTGCCAGCAGCTCCAATTCTGGGGCCAACGTCCTGACTTTC
CASSSNSGANVLTF
>-|-|TRBV6-5|14|TRBJ1-1
TGTGCCACCCAAATGTGGGGAGCTGGCACTGAAGCTTTCTTT
CATQMWGAGTEAFF
>TRBD1|-|TRBV9|14|TRBJ2-7
TGTGCCAGCAGCGTGGCAGGGGGAAGTAGAGAGCAGTACTTC
CASSVAGGSREQYF
>TRBD2|-|TRBV7-9|16|TRBJ2-7
TGTGCCAGCAGCAACCGGACTAGCGGGAGCTCCTACGAGCAGTACTTC
CASSNRTSGSSYEQYF
>TRBD1|-|TRBV5-1|14|TRBJ1-2
TGCGCCAGCAGCGCCGGGACAGGGTTGGATGGCTACACCTTC
CASSAGTGLDGYTF
>-|-|TRBV5-6|16|TRBJ2-2
TGTGCCAGCAGGGGGGCGAGCCTAGTAAACACCGGGGAGCTGTTTTTT
CASRGASLVNTGELFF
>-|once|TRBV5-6|15|TRBJ1-2
TGTGCCAGCAGCCCGCAAAACCGGGGAGGCTATGGCTACACCTTC
CASSPQNRGGYGYTF
>-|few|TRBV4-1|11|TRBJ1-1
TGCGCCAGCAGCCAAAACACTGAAGCTTTCTTT
CASSQNTEAFF
>-|once|TRBV11-2|14|TRBJ2-4
TGTGCCAGCAGCGACCCCTGGTCGGCTAACATTCAGTACTTC
CASSDPWSANIQYF
>-|-|TRBV7-6|14|TRBJ1-1
TGTGCCAGCAGCTTAAGCGGGGGGATCGCTGAAGCTTTCTTT
CASSLSGGIAEAFF
>TRBD1|-|TRBV5-1|14|TRBJ2-3
TGCGCCAGCAGCCCTCGGACAGGGGGCTTTACGCAGTATTTT
CASSPRTGGFTQYF
>TRBD1|-|TRBV7-2|14|TRBJ2-1
TGTGCCAGCAGCAATAGACAGGGAAATAATGAGCAGTTCTTC
CASSNRQGNNEQFF
>-|-|TRBV15|15|TRBJ1-5
TGTGCCACCAGCAGAGATACAGGCATTATTCAGCCCCAGCATTTT
CATSRDTGIIQPQHF